This T cell receptor (beta chain) was observed in a study of breast tumors, draining lymph nodes, adjacent tissues listed by TCRdb under 2016. About the study as a whole: The study compared TCR beta repertoires across tumor, adjacent nontumor tissue and axillary lymph nodes from breast cancer patients. The study aimed to assess the relationships and possible T-cell exchange between tumor, surrounding tissue and draining lymph node repertoires in human breast cancer. The paper as a whole reports these results and caveats: The data were judged consistent with most tumor T cells deriving from the lymph node and then expanding within tumor tissue. Tumors showed preferential V and J gene usage, and their T-cell repertoire diversity fell below that of lymph nodes yet above that of nontumor tissue. In luminal-like breast cancer, tumor and nontumor tissue repertoires resembled each other significantly more than in basal-like breast cancer. The conclusion that tumor T cells originate in lymph nodes was presented as consistent with a hypothesis rather than as directly demonstrated.

The lymph node samples were taken from the axillary draining lymph nodes of breast cancer patients. Reads for this sample came from an Illumina HiSeq 2000. Multiplex PCR amplification was used to generate the TCR beta chain libraries. High-throughput sequencing was used to analyze the amplified TCR beta chain products. The public reads were reprocessed in TCRdb via fastp at Q25 and MiXCR, keeping in-frame beta chains. Each record represents a unique CDR3 protein, reported with the most common genes and DNA among its rows. This sample gives around 230,000 distinct CDR3 sequences in total; less than 35% of them show up just once. The ten biggest clones cover 3% to 4% of the sample. The CDR3 runs 11 amino acids, cysteine and phenylalanine included. CDR3 DNA is the only sequence kept; it has 33 bases, read in frame from the first base. CDR1 and CDR2, per the germline V gene (reference sequence), are SEHNR and FQNEAQ.

This clonotype has just one count. There is no known antigen for this receptor. Sequence at one end of the junction differs from germline and may be a read error. The source is a female donor with breast cancer. Some clones in this sample may be carry-over from other donors' samples. The source material was axillary lymph node tissue. Recombination connected TRBV7-9 to TRBJ2-2, with 7 bases in between that match TRBD2. The CDR3: CASSLSGGLFF. The DNA sequence is given as TGTGCCAGCAGCTTATCGGGGGGGCTGTTTTTT.